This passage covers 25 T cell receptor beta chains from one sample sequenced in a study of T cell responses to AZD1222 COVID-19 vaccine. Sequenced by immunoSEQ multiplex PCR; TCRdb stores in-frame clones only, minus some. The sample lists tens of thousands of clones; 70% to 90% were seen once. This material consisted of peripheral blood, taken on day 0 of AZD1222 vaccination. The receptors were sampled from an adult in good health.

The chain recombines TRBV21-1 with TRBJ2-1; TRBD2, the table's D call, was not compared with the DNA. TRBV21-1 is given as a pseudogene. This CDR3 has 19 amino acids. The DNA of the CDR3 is TGTGCCAGCAGCAAAGAGTTTAGTCGGGTCCTCAGCTCCTACAATGAGCAGTTCTTC. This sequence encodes CASSKEFSRVLSSYNEQFF.

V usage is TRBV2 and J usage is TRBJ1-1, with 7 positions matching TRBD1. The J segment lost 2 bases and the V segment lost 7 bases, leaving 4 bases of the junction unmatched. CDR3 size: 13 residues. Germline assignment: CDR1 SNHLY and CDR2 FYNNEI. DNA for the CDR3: TGTGCCAGCACCAGGGGGATTAACACTGAAGCTTTCTTT. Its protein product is CASTRGINTEAFF.

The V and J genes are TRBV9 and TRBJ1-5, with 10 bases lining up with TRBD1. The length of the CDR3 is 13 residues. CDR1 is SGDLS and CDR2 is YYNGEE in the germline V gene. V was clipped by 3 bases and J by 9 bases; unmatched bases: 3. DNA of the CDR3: TGTGCCAGCAGCGAAGGACAGGGGGGGCCCCAGCATTTT. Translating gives CASSEGQGGPQHF.

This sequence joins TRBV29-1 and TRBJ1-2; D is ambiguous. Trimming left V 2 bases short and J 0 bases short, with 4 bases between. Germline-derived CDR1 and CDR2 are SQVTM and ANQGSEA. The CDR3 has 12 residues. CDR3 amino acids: CSVEPANYGYTF. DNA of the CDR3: TGCAGCGTTGAACCGGCTAACTATGGCTACACCTTC.

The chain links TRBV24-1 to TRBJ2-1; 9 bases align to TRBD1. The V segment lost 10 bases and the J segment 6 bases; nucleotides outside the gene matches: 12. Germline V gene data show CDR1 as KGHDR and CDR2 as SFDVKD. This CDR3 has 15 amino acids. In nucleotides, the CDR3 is TGTGCCACAGCACCGGGACAGGGTTTCGTCAATGAGCAGTTCTTC. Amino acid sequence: CATAPGQGFVNEQFF.

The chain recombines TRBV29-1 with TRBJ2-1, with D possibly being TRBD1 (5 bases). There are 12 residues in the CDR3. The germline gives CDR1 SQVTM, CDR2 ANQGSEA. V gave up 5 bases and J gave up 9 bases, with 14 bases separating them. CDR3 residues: CSVLAQGSEQFF. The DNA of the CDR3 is TGCAGCGTTTTAGCCCAGGGAAGTGAGCAGTTCTTC.

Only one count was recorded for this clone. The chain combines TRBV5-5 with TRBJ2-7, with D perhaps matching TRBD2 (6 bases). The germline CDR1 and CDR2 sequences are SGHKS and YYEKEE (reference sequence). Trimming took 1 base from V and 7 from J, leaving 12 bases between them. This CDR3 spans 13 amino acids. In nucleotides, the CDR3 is TGTGCCAGCAGCTTGCGACGGGGGAGAGAGCAGTACTTC. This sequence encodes CASSLRRGREQYF.

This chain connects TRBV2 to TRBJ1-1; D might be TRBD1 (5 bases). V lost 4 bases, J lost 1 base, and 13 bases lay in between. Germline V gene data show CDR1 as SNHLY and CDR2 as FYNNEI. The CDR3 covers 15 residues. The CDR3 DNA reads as TGTGCCAGCAGTGTAGGCAGGGCCCAGAACACTGAAGCTTTCTTT. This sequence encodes CASSVGRAQNTEAFF.

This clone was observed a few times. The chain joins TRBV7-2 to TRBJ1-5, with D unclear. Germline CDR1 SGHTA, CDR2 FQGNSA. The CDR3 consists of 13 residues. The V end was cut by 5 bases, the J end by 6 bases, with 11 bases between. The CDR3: CASSVAGGQPQHF. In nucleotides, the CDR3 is TGTGCCAGCAGCGTCGCCGGAGGTCAGCCCCAGCATTTT. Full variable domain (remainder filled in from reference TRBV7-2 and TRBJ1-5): GAGVSQSPSNKVTEKGKDVELRCDPISGHTALYWYRQSLGQGLEFLIYFQGNSAPDKSGLPSDRFSAERTGGSVSTLTIQRTQQEDSAVYLCASSVAGGQPQHFGDGTRLSIL.

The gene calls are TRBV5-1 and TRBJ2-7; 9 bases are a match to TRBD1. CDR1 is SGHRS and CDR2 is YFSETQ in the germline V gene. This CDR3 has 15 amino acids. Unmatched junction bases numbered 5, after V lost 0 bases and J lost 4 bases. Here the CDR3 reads CASSLGGGQGYEQYF. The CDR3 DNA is TGCGCCAGCAGCTTGGGAGGGGGACAGGGATACGAGCAGTACTTC.

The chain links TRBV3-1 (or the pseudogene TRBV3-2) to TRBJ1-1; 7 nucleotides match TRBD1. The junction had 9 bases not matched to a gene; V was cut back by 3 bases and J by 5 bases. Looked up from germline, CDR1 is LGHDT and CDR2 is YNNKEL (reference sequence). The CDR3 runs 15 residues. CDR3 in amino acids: CASSHSDRARTEAFF. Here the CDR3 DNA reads TGTGCCAGCAGCCATTCTGACAGGGCCAGGACTGAAGCTTTCTTT.

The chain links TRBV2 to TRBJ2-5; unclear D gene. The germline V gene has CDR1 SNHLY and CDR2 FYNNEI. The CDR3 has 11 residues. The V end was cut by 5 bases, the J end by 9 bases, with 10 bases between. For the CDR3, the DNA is TGTGCCAGCAGTAATGAGGTCGCCCAGTACTTC. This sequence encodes CASSNEVAQYF.

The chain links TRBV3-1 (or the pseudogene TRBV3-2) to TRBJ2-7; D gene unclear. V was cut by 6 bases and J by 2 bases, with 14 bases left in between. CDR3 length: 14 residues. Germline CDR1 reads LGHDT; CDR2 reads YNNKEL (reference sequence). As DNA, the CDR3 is TGTGCCAGCAGTCCAAACCGTCGGCCCTACGAGCAGTACTTC. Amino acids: CASSPNRRPYEQYF.

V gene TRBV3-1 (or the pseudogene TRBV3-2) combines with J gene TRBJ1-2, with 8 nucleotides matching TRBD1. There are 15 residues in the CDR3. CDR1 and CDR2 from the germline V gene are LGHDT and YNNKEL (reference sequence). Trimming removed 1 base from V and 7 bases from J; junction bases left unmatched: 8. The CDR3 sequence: CASSQGTGFQPGYTF. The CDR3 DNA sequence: TGTGCCAGCAGCCAAGGGACAGGGTTTCAGCCTGGCTACACCTTC.

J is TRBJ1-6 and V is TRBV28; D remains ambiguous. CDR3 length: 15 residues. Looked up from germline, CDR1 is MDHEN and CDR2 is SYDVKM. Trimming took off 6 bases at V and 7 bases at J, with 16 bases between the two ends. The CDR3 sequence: CASRSLNHINSPLHF. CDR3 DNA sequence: TGTGCCAGCAGGTCGTTGAACCACATCAATTCACCCCTCCACTTT. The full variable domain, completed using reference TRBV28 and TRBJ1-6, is DVKVTQSSRYLVKRTGEKVFLECVQDMDHENMFWYRQDPGLGLRLIYFSYDVKMKEKGDIPEGYSVSREKKERFSLILESASTNQTSMYLCASRSLNHINSPLHFGNGTRLTVT.

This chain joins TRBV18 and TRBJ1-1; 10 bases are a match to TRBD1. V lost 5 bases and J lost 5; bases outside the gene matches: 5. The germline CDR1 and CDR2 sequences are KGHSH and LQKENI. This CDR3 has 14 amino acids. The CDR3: CASSGGQGRTEAFF. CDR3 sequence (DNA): TGTGCCAGCTCAGGGGGACAGGGGAGAACTGAAGCTTTCTTT.

CDR3 in DNA: TGTGCCAGCAGTCCCCTTCTCTCTGGAAACACCATATATTTT. Residues: CASSPLLSGNTIYF. The genes are TRBV28 and TRBJ1-3; D unresolved. Deletions cut 5 bases from V and 0 bases from J, with 8 bases between. This CDR3 has 14 amino acids. Germline assignment: CDR1 MDHEN and CDR2 SYDVKM.

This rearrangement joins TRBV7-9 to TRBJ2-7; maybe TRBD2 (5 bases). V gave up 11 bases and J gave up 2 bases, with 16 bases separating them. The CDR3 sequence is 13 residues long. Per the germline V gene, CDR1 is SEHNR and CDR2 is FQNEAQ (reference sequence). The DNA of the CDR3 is TGTGCCGGTCGGTCCGGGGTCGCCTACGAGCAGTACTTC. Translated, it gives CAGRSGVAYEQYF.

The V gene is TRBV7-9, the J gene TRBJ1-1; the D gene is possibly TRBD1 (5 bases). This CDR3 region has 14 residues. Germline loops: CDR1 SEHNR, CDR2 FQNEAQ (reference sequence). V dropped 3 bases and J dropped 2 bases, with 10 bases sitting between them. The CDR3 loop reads CASSFRGDNTEAFF. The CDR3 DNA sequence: TGTGCCAGCAGCTTTCGGGGCGACAACACTGAAGCTTTCTTT. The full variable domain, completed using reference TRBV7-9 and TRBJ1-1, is DTGVSQNPRHKITKRGQNVTFRCDPISEHNRLYWYRQTLGQGPEFLTYFQNEAQLEKSRLLSDRFSAERPKGSFSTLEIQRTEQGDSAMYLCASSFRGDNTEAFFGQGTRLTVV.

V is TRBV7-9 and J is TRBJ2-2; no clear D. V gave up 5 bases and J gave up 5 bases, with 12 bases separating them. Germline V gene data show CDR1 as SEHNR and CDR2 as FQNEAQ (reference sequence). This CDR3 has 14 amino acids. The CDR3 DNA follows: TGTGCCAGCAGCCCCCCTTTGGGGACCGGGGAGCTGTTTTTT. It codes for CASSPPLGTGELFF.

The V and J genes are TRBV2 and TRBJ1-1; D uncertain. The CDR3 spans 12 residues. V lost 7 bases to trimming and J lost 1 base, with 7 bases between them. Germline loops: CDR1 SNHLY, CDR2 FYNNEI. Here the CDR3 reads CASNRRNTEAFF. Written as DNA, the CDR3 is TGTGCCAGCAATAGACGGAACACTGAAGCTTTCTTT.

CDR3 in amino acids: CAWSVGTGGNFYEQYF. The CDR3 DNA reads as TGTGCCTGGAGTGTTGGTACAGGGGGGAATTTCTACGAGCAGTACTTC. The chain couples TRBV30 to TRBJ2-7; 8 nucleotides agree with TRBD1. J lost 3 bases, V lost 0 bases, and 10 bases had no gene match. The germline CDR1 and CDR2 sequences are GTSNPN and SVGIG (reference sequence). The CDR3 runs 16 residues.

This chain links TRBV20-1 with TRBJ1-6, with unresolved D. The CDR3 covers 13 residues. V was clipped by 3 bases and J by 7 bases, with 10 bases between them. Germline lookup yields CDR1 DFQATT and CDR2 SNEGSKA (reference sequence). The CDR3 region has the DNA TGCAGTGCTAGTGTATACGGAAATTCACCCCTCCACTTT. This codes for CSASVYGNSPLHF.

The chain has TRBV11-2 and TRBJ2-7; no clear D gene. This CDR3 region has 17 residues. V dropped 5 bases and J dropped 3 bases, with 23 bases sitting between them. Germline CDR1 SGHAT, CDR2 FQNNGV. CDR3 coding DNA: TGTGCCAGCAGCCGTTCGATTGGCCCCACTTCCAACTACGAGCAGTACTTC. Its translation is CASSRSIGPTSNYEQYF.

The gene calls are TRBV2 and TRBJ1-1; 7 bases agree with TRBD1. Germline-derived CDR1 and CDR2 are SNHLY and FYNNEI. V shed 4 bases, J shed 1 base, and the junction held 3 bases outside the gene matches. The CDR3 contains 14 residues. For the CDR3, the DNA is TGTGCCAGCAGTGGGACAGGCGGGAACACTGAAGCTTTCTTT. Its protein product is CASSGTGGNTEAFF.